This record covers a single TCR beta chain. These data originate in a study of blood T cell repertoires in COVID-19. Turning to the study itself: COVID-19 samples, acute and convalescent, were from the United States, Italy and Spain. From T cells, B-cell-depleted T cells, or PBMCs came the material, which was cDNA or gDNA.

V was shortened by 3 bases and J by 10 bases, with 15 bases between the two germline ends. The CDR3 spans 14 residues. CDR1 is SGHVS, CDR2 FQNEAQ, per germline. Per the original methods: From reference gene primer amplification, estimates of nucleated cell counts were derived. Profiling relied on immunoSEQ multiplex PCR, and the TCRdb table lists in-frame clones only, not all of them. V and J calls and clone size are copied from that table; D and trimming were computed from the DNA. In the table there are 450,000 or so clones, over 85% of which are singletons. The chain employs TRBV7-8 and TRBJ1-4; D is possibly TRBD1 (6 bases). Source material: peripheral blood. The sequence came from a man aged 18 to 30 with COVID-19, enrolled during active disease. CDR3 nucleotides: TGTGCCAGCAGCTTTAACAGGGATGGTGGAAAACTGTTTTTT. Translated, it gives CASSFNRDGGKLFF.